The 27 T cell receptor beta chains in this list originate from one sample, sequenced in a study of human T cells and chemical hapten exposure. TCRdb ran MiXCR on the RACE reads and lists one entry per CDR3 protein. The table includes around 130,000 distinct CDR3 sequences, 8.5% to 9.5% detected once. The time point is: healthy volunteer bleed at 2 weeks. The total RNA was obtained from whole blood that was not fractionated. The sequencing sample was made of whole blood. These TCRs come from a male donor in good health. Some clones in this sample may be carry-over from other donors' samples.

This clonotype was seen ten or more times. The chain carries TRBV20-1 and TRBJ2-7; TRBD1 agrees at 11 bases. V was pared by 5 bases and J by 5 bases, with 5 bases of the junction left unmatched. Germline V lookup: CDR1 DFQATT, CDR2 SNEGSKA (reference sequence). The CDR3 length is 13 residues. CDR3 sequence (DNA): TGCAGTGCTCCCGGGACAGGGGGTAACGAGCAGTACTTC. This encodes CSAPGTGGNEQYF.

In its sample, this clonotype was seen a few times. The chain joins TRBV27 to TRBJ1-2; maybe TRBD1 (6 bases). V lost 8 bases to trimming and J lost 5 bases, with 18 bases between them. CDR1 is MNHEY, CDR2 SMNVEV, per germline (reference sequence). The CDR3 length is 14 residues. The CDR3 DNA reads TGTGCCAGCTCTCCGAGGACAGATAAATATGGCTACACCTTC. This codes for CASSPRTDKYGYTF.

There are a few counts of this clonotype. CDR3 residues: CASSFLSSGSTDTQYF. In DNA form, the CDR3 reads TGTGCCAGCAGCTTCCTTTCTAGCGGGAGCACAGATACGCAGTATTTT. The rearrangement joins TRBV7-9 to TRBJ2-3; 8 nucleotides match TRBD2. The CDR3 runs 16 residues. With 3 bases clipped from V and 0 bases from J, the junction kept 5 bases outside the gene matches. Looked up from germline, CDR1 is SEHNR and CDR2 is FQNEAQ (reference sequence). Supplemented by reference TRBV7-9 and TRBJ2-3, the full variable domain reads DTGVSQNPRHKITKRGQNVTFRCDPISEHNRLYWYRQTLGQGPEFLTYFQNEAQLEKSRLLSDRFSAERPKGSFSTLEIQRTEQGDSAMYLCASSFLSSGSTDTQYFGPGTRLTVL.

This clonotype was counted only a few times. The gene calls are TRBV5-1 and TRBJ2-1; D assignment may be TRBD1 or TRBD2 (6 bases each). Germline lookup yields CDR1 SGHRS and CDR2 YFSETQ. The CDR3 totals 18 residues. The V end was cut by 3 bases, the J end by 0 bases, with 19 bases between. CDR3 amino acids: CASSSGGRISFSYNEQFF. The CDR3 DNA reads as TGCGCCAGCAGCTCCGGGGGCAGAATATCGTTCTCCTACAATGAGCAGTTCTTC.

This clonotype was seen at least ten times. The chain has TRBV4-1 and TRBJ1-5; D call uncertain. Germline lookup yields CDR1 MGHRA and CDR2 YSYEKL. This CDR3 is built from 16 residues. Deletions cut 2 bases from V and 2 bases from J, with 13 bases between. CDR3 protein: CASSQNGEYGNQPQHF. DNA of the CDR3: TGCGCCAGCAGCCAAAACGGGGAATATGGCAATCAGCCCCAGCATTTT.

The sample holds a few counts of this clonotype. The V and J genes are TRBV4-3 and TRBJ1-1; D is undetermined. Trimming took off 0 bases at V and 2 bases at J, with 13 bases between the two ends. CDR1 and CDR2 from the germline V gene are LGHNA and YSLEER. The CDR3 extends over 16 amino acids. The CDR3, as DNA: TGCGCCAGCAGCCAAGAACTCTACGACGGTAACACTGAAGCTTTCTTT. Translation gives CASSQELYDGNTEAFF.

This clonotype has just a few counts. The rearrangement uses TRBV14 and TRBJ2-1; 9 positions match TRBD1. The CDR3 length is 16 residues. Per germline, CDR1 SGHDN and CDR2 FVKESK. The J segment lost 4 bases and the V segment lost 3 bases, leaving 7 bases of the junction unmatched. This chain's CDR3 is CASSHPTGGRYNEQFF. The CDR3 nucleotides read TGTGCCAGCAGCCATCCGACAGGGGGTCGATACAATGAGCAGTTCTTC.

This clonotype was observed a handful of times. V is TRBV27 and J is TRBJ1-2; D may be TRBD1 (5 bases). Germline assignment: CDR1 MNHEY and CDR2 SMNVEV (reference sequence). The CDR3 consists of 14 residues. V was pared by 4 bases and J by 5 bases, with 14 bases between. The CDR3 spells CASSSYSWGYGYTF. The CDR3 bases are TGTGCCAGCAGTTCCTATTCTTGGGGGTATGGCTACACCTTC.

This clonotype was seen only a few times. The rearrangement uses TRBV20-1 and TRBJ2-3; 9 positions agree with TRBD2. Germline trimming cut 3 bases from V and 3 bases from J; bases unmatched to any gene: 7. The CDR3 is made up of 15 amino acids. Germline lookup yields CDR1 DFQATT and CDR2 SNEGSKA (reference sequence). The chain's CDR3 is CSASPLSGGTDTQYF. The DNA of the CDR3 is TGCAGTGCTAGCCCACTTAGCGGGGGTACAGATACGCAGTATTTT.

This clonotype has ten or more counts. As DNA, the CDR3 is TGTGCCAGCAACCTAGGGGCAGGAGGGTACAATGAGCAGTTCTTC. Its translation: CASNLGAGGYNEQFF. The chain recombines TRBV28 with TRBJ2-1, with a tentative D call TRBD2 (6 bases). Per the germline V gene, CDR1 is MDHEN and CDR2 is SYDVKM. The CDR3 is made up of 15 amino acids. Trimming shortened V by 7 bases and J by 4 bases, and 17 bases separated the two germline ends.

This chain connects TRBV20-1 to TRBJ1-6; weak D call: TRBD1 (6 bases). V shed 3 bases and J shed 7 bases, with 10 bases lying between them. Germline CDR1 and CDR2: DFQATT and SNEGSKA (reference sequence). This CDR3 region has 13 residues. The CDR3 loop reads CSASGGGNSPLHF. DNA of the CDR3: TGCAGTGCTAGCGGAGGGGGGAATTCACCCCTCCACTTT.

As regards this clonotype: This likely comes from a read error, as the CDR3 has no conserved phenylalanine or tryptophan at its end. The chain combines TRBV27 with TRBJ2-3; TRBD2 matches 12 bases. Germline V gene sequence: CDR1 MNHEY, CDR2 SMNVEV (reference sequence). This CDR3 is built from 17 residues. With V trimmed by 4 bases and J by 0 bases, 5 bases remained unmatched. As DNA, the CDR3 is TGTGCCAGCAGTTATGGGACTAGCGGGCATAGCACAGATACGCAGTATTCT. Translation gives CASSYGTSGHSTDTQYS.

This clonotype came up a few times. V is TRBV5-1 and J is TRBJ2-7; TRBD1 matches at 9 bases. This CDR3 spans 15 amino acids. Per the germline V gene, CDR1 is SGHRS and CDR2 is YFSETQ. The ends lost 3 bases at V and 4 bases at J; junction bases unmatched: 8. For the CDR3, the DNA is TGCGCCAGCAGCTCGGGGGACAGGGTGGAGTACGAGCAGTACTTC. Protein sequence: CASSSGDRVEYEQYF.

In this sample, this clonotype turned up a few times. The chain employs TRBV6-6 and TRBJ2-7, with D tentatively TRBD2 (6 bases). Trimming took off 4 bases at V and 5 bases at J, with 21 bases between the two ends. This CDR3 contains 16 residues. CDR1 MNHNY and CDR2 SVGAGI come from the germline V gene (reference sequence). In DNA, the CDR3 is TGTGCCAGCAGTTTCCCCCGGGACTTTCCCCAACACGAGCAGTACTTC. Translated: CASSFPRDFPQHEQYF.

V and J are TRBV29-1 and TRBJ2-3, with D maybe TRBD2 (6 bases). The germline V gene has CDR1 SQVTM and CDR2 ANQGSEA. CDR3 length: 16 residues. The germline V and J ends were trimmed by 0 bases and 0 bases, with 13 bases remaining between them. The CDR3 loop reads CSVEDLAGMSTDTQYF. In DNA, the CDR3 is TGCAGCGTTGAAGATCTGGCGGGGATGAGCACAGATACGCAGTATTTT.

The V and J genes are TRBV21-1 and TRBJ1-6; TRBD1 is taken as the D call from the table, unchecked against the DNA. TRBV21-1 is a documented pseudogene. This CDR3 spans 16 amino acids. Written as DNA, the CDR3 is TGTGCCAGCAGCAAAGAGCCCGGGACACTTAATTCACCCCTCCACTTT. Translated, it gives CASSKEPGTLNSPLHF.

To note about this clonotype: A much larger clone lies one base from this, so it may be a read error. The CDR3 nucleotides are TGTGCCAGCAGCTTAGCGGAAAGGGGTAATAAGCACTTC. It codes for CASSLAERGNKHF. V gene TRBV7-9 combines with J gene TRBJ2-5, with TRBD1 as a possible D gene (5 bases). The CDR3 is 13 residues long. Germline CDR1 and CDR2: SEHNR and FQNEAQ (reference sequence).

In its sample, this clonotype was seen many times. This chain connects TRBV20-1 to TRBJ2-7; no clear D. CDR1 and CDR2 (germline): DFQATT, SNEGSKA (reference sequence). The CDR3 contains 14 residues. The germline V and J ends were trimmed by 5 bases and 7 bases, with 21 bases remaining between them. The CDR3 loop reads CSASHRLAPKEQYF. DNA for the CDR3: TGCAGTGCTTCCCATAGGTTGGCCCCGAAGGAGCAGTACTTC.

The table lists this clonotype with a few counts. V gene TRBV5-6 combines with J gene TRBJ1-5; D possibly corresponds to TRBD1 (6 bases). The CDR3 is 14 amino acids. The V gene's germline CDR1 is SGHDT and CDR2 YYEEEE. Trimming shortened V by 5 bases and J by 8 bases, and 17 bases separated the two germline ends. In DNA form, the CDR3 reads TGTGCCAGCAGTTGGGGGGGGGGGCCGGAGCCCCAGCATTTT. Translated, it gives CASSWGGGPEPQHF. The full variable domain, with the rest looked up from reference TRBV5-6 and TRBJ1-5, is DAGVTQSPTHLIKTRGQQVTLRCSPKSGHDTVSWYQQALGQGPQFIFQYYEEEERQRGNFPDRFSGHQFPNYSSELNVNALLLGDSALYLCASSWGGGPEPQHFGDGTRLSIL.

This clonotype was detected many times. This sequence joins TRBV5-1 and TRBJ2-5; D unresolved. In germline, CDR1 is SGHRS, CDR2 YFSETQ. Trimming removed 0 bases from V and 1 base from J, with 7 bases in between. CDR3 length: 14 amino acids. CDR3 region: CASSLADPQETQYF. The CDR3 DNA reads as TGCGCCAGCAGCTTGGCAGACCCCCAAGAGACCCAGTACTTC.

The chain uses TRBV12-3 or TRBV12-4 and TRBJ1-2; 7 bases map to TRBD1. CDR3 length equals 16 residues. J lost 3 bases, V lost 4 bases, and 11 bases had no gene match. The CDR3 DNA follows: TGTGCCAGCAGTTCCCCGACAGGGTGGCTGGACTATGGCTACACCTTC. Amino acids: CASSSPTGWLDYGYTF.

Many counts were recorded for this clonotype. V gene TRBV29-1 combines with J gene TRBJ2-3, with D possibly being TRBD1 (6 bases). The CDR3 runs to 13 residues. V was clipped by 5 bases and J by 0 bases, with 9 bases between them. The germline V gene has CDR1 SQVTM and CDR2 ANQGSEA. CDR3 nucleotides: TGCAGCGTTCTACAGGGTAGCACAGATACGCAGTATTTT. Translating gives CSVLQGSTDTQYF.

This clonotype was seen only a few times. The chain recombines TRBV7-8 with TRBJ1-2, with D perhaps matching TRBD1 (5 bases). The CDR3 has 13 amino acids. Per germline, CDR1 SGHVS and CDR2 FQNEAQ. The V end was cut by 5 bases, the J end by 1 base, with 8 bases between. CDR3 sequence: CASSPDSNYGYTF. The CDR3, as DNA: TGTGCCAGCAGCCCAGACAGTAACTATGGCTACACCTTC. Combining the CDR3 with reference TRBV7-8 and TRBJ1-2 gives the whole variable domain GAGVSQSPRYKVAKRGQDVALRCDPISGHVSLFWYQQALGQGPEFLTYFQNEAQLDKSGLPSDRFFAERPEGSVSTLKIQRTQQEDSAVYLCASSPDSNYGYTFGSGTRLTVV.

This clonotype has at least ten counts. The gene calls are TRBV7-9 and TRBJ1-2; the D gene is possibly TRBD1 (5 bases). The CDR3 is made up of 12 amino acids. Trimming left V 6 bases short and J 6 bases short, with 11 bases between. CDR1 SEHNR and CDR2 FQNEAQ come from the germline V gene (reference sequence). The CDR3 loop reads CASSAGQDGYTF. CDR3 in DNA: TGTGCCAGCAGTGCGGGGCAGGATGGCTACACCTTC.

This CDR3 is CASTPVGIGYEQYF. Here the CDR3 DNA reads TGTGCCAGCACCCCAGTTGGTATCGGCTACGAGCAGTACTTC. The rearrangement joins TRBV27 to TRBJ2-7; D not resolved. The germline V gene has CDR1 MNHEY and CDR2 SMNVEV (reference sequence). V shed 7 bases and J shed 3 bases, with 16 bases lying between them. CDR3 length: 14 amino acids.

This clonotype was counted ten times or more. This chain connects TRBV4-3 to TRBJ2-7; D is ambiguous. This CDR3 has 13 residues. V gave up 3 bases and J gave up 7 bases, with 13 bases separating them. Germline lookup yields CDR1 LGHNA and CDR2 YSLEER. The CDR3 region has the DNA TGCGCCAGCAGCCAGCGCTTCTTGGATGAGCAGTACTTC. This codes for CASSQRFLDEQYF.

The chain couples TRBV20-1 to TRBJ1-2; D is possibly TRBD1 (5 bases). The V gene's germline CDR1 is DFQATT and CDR2 SNEGSKA (reference sequence). Trimming removed 3 bases at V and 2 bases at J, with 10 bases between. The CDR3 has 13 amino acids. CDR3 protein: CSARDTRNYGYTF. CDR3 nucleotides: TGCAGTGCTAGGGACACCAGGAACTATGGCTACACCTTC.